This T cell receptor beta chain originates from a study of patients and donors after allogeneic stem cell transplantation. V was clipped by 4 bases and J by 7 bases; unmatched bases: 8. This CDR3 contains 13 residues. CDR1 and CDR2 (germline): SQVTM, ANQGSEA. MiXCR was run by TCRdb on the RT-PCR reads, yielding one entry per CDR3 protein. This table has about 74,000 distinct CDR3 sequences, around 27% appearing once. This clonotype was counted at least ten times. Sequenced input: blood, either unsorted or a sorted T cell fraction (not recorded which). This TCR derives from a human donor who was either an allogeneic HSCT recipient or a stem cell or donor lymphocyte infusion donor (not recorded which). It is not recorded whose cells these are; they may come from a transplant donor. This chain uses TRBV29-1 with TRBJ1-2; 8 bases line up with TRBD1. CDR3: CSVGETGDSGYTF. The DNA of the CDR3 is TGCAGCGTTGGAGAGACAGGGGATTCTGGCTACACCTTC.